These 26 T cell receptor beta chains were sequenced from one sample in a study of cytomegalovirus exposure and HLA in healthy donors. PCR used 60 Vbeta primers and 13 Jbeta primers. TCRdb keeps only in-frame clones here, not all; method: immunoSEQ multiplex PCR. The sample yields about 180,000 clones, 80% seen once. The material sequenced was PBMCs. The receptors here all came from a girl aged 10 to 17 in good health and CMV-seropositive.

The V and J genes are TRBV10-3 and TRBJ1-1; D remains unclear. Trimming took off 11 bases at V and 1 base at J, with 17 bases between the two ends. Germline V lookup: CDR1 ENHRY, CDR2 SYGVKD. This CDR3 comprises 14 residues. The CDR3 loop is CASTRGEGNTEAFF. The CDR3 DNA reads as TGTGCCTCGACTCGGGGAGAGGGGAACACTGAAGCTTTCTTT.

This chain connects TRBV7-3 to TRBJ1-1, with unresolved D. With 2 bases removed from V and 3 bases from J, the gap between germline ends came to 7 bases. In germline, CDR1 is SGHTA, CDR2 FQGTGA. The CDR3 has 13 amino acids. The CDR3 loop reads CASSLRGYTEAFF. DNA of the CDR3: TGTGCCAGCAGCTTACGGGGTTACACTGAAGCTTTCTTT.

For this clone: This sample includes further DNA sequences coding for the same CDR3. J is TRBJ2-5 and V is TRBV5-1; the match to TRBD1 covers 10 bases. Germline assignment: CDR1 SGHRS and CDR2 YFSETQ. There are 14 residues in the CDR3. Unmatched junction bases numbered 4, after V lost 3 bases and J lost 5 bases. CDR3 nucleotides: TGCGCCAGCAGCTCCGGACAGGGGGGCGAGACCCAGTACTTC. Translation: CASSSGQGGETQYF.

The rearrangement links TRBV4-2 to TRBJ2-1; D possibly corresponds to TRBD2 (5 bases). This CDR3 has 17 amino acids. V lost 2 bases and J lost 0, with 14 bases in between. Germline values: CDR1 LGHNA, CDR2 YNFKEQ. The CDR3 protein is CASSQTQRMSSYNEQFF. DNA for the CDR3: TGTGCCAGCAGCCAAACTCAGCGGATGAGCTCCTACAATGAGCAGTTCTTC.

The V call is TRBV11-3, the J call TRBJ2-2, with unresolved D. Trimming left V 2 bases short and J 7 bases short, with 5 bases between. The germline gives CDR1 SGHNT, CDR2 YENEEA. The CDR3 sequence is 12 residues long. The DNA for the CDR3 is TGTGCCAGCAGCTTATTCGGCGGGGAGCTGTTTTTT. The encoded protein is CASSLFGGELFF.

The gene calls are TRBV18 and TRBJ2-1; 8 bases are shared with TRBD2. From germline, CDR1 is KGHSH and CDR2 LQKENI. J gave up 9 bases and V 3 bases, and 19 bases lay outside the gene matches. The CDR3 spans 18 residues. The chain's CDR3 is CASSPFRITSGAASEQFF. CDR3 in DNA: TGTGCCAGCTCACCCTTCCGCATAACTAGCGGCGCCGCCAGTGAGCAGTTCTTC.

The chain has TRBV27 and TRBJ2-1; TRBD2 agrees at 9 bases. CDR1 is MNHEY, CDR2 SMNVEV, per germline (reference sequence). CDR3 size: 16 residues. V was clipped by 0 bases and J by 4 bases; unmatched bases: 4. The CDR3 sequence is CASSLSSGRLYNEQFF. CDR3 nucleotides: TGTGCCAGCAGTTTATCCAGCGGGAGGTTGTACAATGAGCAGTTCTTC.

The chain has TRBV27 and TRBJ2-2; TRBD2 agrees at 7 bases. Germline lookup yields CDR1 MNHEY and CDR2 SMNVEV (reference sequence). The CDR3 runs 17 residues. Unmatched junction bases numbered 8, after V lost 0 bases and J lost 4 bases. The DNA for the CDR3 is TGTGCCAGCAGTTTATCGACGAGGGAGGGCCTCACCGGGGAGCTGTTTTTT. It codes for CASSLSTREGLTGELFF.

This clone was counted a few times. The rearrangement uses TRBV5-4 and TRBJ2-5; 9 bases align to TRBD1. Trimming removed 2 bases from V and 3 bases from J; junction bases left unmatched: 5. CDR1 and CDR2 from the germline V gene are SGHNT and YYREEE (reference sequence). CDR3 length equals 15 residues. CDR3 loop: CASSLNRGRKETQYF. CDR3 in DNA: TGTGCCAGCAGCTTAAACAGGGGGCGAAAAGAGACCCAGTACTTC.

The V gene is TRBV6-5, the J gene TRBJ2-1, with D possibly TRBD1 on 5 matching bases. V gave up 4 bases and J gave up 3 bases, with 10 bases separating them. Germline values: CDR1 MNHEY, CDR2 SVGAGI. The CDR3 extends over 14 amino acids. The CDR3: CASSFLDSYNEQFF. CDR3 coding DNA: TGTGCCAGCAGTTTCTTAGACAGCTACAATGAGCAGTTCTTC.

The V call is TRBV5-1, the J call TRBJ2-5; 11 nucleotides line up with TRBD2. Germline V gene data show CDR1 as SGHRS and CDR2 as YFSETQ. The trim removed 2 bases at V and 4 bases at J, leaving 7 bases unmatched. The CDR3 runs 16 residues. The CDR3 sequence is CASSFNSGRAGETQYF. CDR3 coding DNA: TGCGCCAGCAGCTTTAATAGCGGGAGGGCTGGAGAGACCCAGTACTTC. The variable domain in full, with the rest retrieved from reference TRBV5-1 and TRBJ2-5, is KAGVTQTPRYLIKTRGQQVTLSCSPISGHRSVSWYQQTPGQGLQFLFEYFSETQRNKGNFPGRFSGRQFSNSRSEMNVSTLELGDSALYLCASSFNSGRAGETQYFGPGTRLLVL.

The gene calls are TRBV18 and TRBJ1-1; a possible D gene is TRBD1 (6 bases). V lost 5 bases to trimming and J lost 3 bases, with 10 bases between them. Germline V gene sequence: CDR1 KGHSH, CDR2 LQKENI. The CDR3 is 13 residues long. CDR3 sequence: CASSTSGDTEAFF. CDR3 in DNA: TGTGCCAGCTCAACTTCAGGGGACACTGAAGCTTTCTTT.

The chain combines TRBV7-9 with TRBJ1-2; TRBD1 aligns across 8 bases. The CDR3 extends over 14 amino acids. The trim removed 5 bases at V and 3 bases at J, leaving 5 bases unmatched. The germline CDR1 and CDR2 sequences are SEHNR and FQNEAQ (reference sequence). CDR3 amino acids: CASSAQGAHYGYTF. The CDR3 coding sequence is TGTGCCAGCAGCGCTCAGGGGGCTCACTATGGCTACACCTTC.

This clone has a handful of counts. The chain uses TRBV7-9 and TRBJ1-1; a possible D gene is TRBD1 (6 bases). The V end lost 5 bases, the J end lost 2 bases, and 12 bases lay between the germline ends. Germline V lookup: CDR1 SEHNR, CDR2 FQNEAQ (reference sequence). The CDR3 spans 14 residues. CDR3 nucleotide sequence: TGTGCCAGCAGCACCACAGGGTACAACACTGAAGCTTTCTTT. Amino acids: CASSTTGYNTEAFF.

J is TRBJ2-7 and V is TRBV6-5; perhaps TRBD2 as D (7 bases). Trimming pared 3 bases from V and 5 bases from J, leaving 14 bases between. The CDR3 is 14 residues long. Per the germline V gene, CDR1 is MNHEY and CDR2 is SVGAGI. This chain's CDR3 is CASSYGLGGDEQYF. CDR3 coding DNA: TGTGCCAGCAGTTATGGGCTAGGGGGGGACGAGCAGTACTTC.

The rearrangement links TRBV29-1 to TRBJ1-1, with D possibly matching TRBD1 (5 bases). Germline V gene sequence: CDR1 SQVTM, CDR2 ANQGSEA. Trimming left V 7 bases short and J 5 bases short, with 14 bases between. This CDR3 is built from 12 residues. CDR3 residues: CSGSGDRTEAFF. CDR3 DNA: TGCAGCGGATCGGGGGATCGAACTGAAGCTTTCTTT. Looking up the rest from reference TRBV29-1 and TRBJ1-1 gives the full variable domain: SAVISQKPSRDICQRGTSLTIQCQVDSQVTMMFWYRQQPGQSLTLIATANQGSEATYESGFVIDKFPISRPNLTFSTLTVSNMSPEDSSIYLCSGSGDRTEAFFGQGTRLTVV.

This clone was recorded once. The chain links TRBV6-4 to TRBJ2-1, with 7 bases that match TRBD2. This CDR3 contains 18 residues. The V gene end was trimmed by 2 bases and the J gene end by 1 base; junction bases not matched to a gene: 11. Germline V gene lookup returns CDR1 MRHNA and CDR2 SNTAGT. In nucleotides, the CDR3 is TGTGCCAGCAGTGACGGGTCTAGCGGAACCATTTCCTACAATGAGCAGTTCTTC. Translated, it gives CASSDGSSGTISYNEQFF.

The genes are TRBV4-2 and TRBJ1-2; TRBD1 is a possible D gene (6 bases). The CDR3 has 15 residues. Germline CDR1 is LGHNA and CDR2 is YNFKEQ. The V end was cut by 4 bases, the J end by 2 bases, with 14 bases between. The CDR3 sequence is CASSPRQDPNYGYTF. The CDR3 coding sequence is TGTGCCAGCAGCCCTAGACAGGACCCAAACTATGGCTACACCTTC.

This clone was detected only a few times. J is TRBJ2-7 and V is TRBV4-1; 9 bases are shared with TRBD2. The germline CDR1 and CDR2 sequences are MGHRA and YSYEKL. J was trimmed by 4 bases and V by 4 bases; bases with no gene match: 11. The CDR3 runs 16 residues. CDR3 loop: CASSPFGREGLYEQYF. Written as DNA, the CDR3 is TGCGCCAGCAGCCCGTTTGGGCGGGAGGGCCTATACGAGCAGTACTTC.

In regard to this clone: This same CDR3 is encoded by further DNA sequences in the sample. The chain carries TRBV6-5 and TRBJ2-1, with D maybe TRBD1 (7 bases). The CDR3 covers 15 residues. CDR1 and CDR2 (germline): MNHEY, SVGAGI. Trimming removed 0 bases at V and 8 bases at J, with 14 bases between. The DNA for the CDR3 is TGTGCCAGCAGTTACTCTAGGACAGGAGGGGATGAGCAGTTCTTC. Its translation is CASSYSRTGGDEQFF.

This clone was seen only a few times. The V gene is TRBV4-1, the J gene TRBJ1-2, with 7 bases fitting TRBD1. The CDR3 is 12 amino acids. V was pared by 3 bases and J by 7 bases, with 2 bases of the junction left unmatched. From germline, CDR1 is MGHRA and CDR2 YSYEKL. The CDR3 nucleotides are TGCGCCAGCAGCCATTGGACAGGTGGCTACACCTTC. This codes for CASSHWTGGYTF.

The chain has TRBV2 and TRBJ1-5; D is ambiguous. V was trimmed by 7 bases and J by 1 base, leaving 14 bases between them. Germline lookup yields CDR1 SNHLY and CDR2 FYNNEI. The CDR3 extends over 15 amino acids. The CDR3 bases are TGTGCCAGCAACCTGCAATCACTGAGCAATCAGCCCCAGCATTTT. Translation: CASNLQSLSNQPQHF. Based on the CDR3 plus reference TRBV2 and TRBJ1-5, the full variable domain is EPEVTQTPSHQVTQMGQEVILRCVPISNHLYFYWYRQILGQKVEFLVSFYNNEISEKSEIFDDQFSVERPDGSNFTLKIRSTKLEDSAMYFCASNLQSLSNQPQHFGDGTRLSIL.

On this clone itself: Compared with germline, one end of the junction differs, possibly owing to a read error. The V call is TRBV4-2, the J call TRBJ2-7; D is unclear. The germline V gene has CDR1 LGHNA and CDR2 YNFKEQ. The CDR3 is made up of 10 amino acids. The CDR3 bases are TGTGCCAGCAGCCAATTTCTGCTACTTTTC. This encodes CASSQFLLLF.

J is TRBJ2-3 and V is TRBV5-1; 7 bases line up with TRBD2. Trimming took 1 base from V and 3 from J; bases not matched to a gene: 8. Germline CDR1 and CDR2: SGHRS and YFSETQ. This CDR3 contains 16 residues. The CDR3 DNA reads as TGCGCCAGCAGCTTGTCAACGGGACTAATGACAGATACGCAGTATTTT. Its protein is CASSLSTGLMTDTQYF.

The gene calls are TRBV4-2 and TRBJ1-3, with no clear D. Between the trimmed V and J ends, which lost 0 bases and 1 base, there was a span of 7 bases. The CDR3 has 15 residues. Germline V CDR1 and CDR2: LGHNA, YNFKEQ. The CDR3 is CASSQERRSGNTIYF. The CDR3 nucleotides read TGTGCCAGCAGCCAAGAAAGGAGGTCTGGAAACACCATATATTTT.

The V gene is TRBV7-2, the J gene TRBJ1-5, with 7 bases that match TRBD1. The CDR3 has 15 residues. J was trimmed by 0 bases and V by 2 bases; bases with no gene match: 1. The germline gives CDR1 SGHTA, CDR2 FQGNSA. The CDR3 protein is CASSLTGDSNQPQHF. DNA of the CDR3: TGTGCCAGCAGCTTAACAGGGGATAGCAATCAGCCCCAGCATTTT.